This T cell receptor beta chain is drawn from a study of blood T cell repertoires in COVID-19 (dated by TCRdb to about 2020). As for the study more broadly: Collaborator samples came from the United States, Italy and Spain and covered acute and convalescent phases of COVID-19. The material from the prospective study consisted of cDNA or gDNA derived from T cells, B-cell-depleted T cells, or PBMCs. The dataset comprised deeply sampled blood TCRbeta repertoires from subjects exposed to, actively infected with, or recovered from COVID-19. The repertoires were released in a freely available public database meant as a resource for research on the immune response to SARS-CoV-2. The samples were drawn from two sources: the first 160 participants of the ongoing ImmuneRACE study, and 950 to 1,500 subjects contributed by 6 global collaborators. A de-identified subject ID, COVID-19 status, age in years and sex were almost always included in the sample metadata. Where HLA class I and class II types were available, the types were taken from metadata supplied by the sample provider, not from assay-based typing.

Whole blood was collected in K2EDTA tubes by collaborating institutions according to the institutions' own protocols. For TCRbeta analysis, collaborators shipped samples in one of three forms: frozen whole blood, isolated PBMCs, or DNA extracted from either of those sample types. Overall results and qualifications from the work: The amount of clinical and demographic metadata varied by source and participant and was provided uncurated.

Concerning this clone itself: Its cognate antigen has yet to be identified. The input lacks base qualities; no much larger clone sits a single base away.

TCRbeta CDR3 regions were amplified from genomic DNA using the immunoSEQ Assay, a bias-controlled multiplex PCR. Per the original workflow: The number of nucleated cells in each sample was estimated from the amplification of reference gene primers within the assay. Sequence reads were collapsed and filtered to measure the absolute abundance of every unique TCRbeta CDR3 rearrangement. For each sample, productive Simpson clonality was calculated as the square root of Simpson's diversity index over productive rearrangements. The clones in this table, taken by TCRdb from immuneACCESS, are in-frame only. Not every clone is retained; where verified, under half of the shortfall comes from an unresolved V gene, and the cause of the rest is unknown. The V and J calls and clone size were taken over from that table, and D and trimming were inferred from the DNA. Within this sample are 100,000 to 150,000 clones, with about 79% of them counted one time only. The ten largest clones capture 15% to 20% of the sample.

Material: peripheral blood. The receptor comes from a woman between 50 and 59 years old with acute or convalescent COVID-19.

The CDR3 amino acid sequence is: CASSEKGQNYGYTF. At the DNA level, the sequence is TGTGCCAGCAGTGAGAAGGGACAGAACTATGGCTACACCTTC. Here the chain combines TRBV2 and TRBJ1-2; TRBD1 agrees with 7 junctional bases. The V end gives up 3 bases and the J end 2 bases, leaving 3 bases in the junction not matched to a gene. There are 14 amino acids in the CDR3, from cysteine to phenylalanine inclusive. Only CDR3 DNA is held: 42 bases, read in frame from base 1. The germline V gene provides CDR1 SNHLY and CDR2 FYNNEI.